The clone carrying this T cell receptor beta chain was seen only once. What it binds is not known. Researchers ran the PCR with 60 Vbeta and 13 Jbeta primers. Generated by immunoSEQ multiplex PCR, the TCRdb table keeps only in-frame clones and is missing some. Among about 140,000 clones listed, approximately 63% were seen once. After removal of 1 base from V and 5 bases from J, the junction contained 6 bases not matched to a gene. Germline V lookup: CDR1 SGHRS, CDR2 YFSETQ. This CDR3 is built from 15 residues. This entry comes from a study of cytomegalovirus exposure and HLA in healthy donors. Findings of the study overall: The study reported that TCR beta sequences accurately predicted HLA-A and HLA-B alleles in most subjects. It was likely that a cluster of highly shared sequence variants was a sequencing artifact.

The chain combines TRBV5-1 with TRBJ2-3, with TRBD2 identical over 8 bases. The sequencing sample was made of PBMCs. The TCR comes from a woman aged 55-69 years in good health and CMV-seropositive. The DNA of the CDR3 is TGCGCCAGCAGCTTGTCGGGAGGGCCGGGAGATACGCAGTATTTT. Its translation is CASSLSGGPGDTQYF.